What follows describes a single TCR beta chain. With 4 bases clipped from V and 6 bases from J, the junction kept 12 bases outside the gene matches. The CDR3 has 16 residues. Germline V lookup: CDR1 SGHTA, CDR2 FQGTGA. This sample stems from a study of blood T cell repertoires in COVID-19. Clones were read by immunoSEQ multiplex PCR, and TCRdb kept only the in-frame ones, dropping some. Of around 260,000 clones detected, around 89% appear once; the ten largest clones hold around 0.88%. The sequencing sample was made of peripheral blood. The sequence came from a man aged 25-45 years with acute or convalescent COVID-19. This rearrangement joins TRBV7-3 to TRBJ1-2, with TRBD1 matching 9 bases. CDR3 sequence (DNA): TGTGCCAGCAGCTCACAGATCACCGGGACAGGGCATGGCTACACCTTC. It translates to CASSSQITGTGHGYTF.